A selection of T cell receptor beta chains follows, all from one sample in a study of shared clonotypes between healthy human individuals. Assay: immunoSEQ multiplex PCR; the TCRdb copy retains only in-frame clones and omits some. The sample lists roughly 700,000 clones, over 65% occurring once. The source material was memory CD4+ T cells sorted from blood. These receptors came from a woman aged 30 to 39 in good health. Each CDR3 is given with its conserved first and last residue. A D gene is named only where the DNA matches it firmly. Size is omitted from some rows. Given values are once, few, many or a class for expanded clones.

v_gene	d_gene	j_gene	abundance	CDR3nt	CDR3aa
TRBV10-1	NA	TRBJ2-3	NA	TGCGCCAGCAGACCCACTAGTCTTACAGATACGCAGTATTTT	CASRPTSLTDTQYF
TRBV5-1	TRBD2	TRBJ2-7	NA	TGCGCCAGCCGGGGGGGCTACGAGCAGTACTTC	CASRGGYEQYF
TRBV9	NA	TRBJ2-2	NA	TGTGCCAGCAGCGTAGTGCCGGAGAGCGGGGAGCTGTTTTTT	CASSVVPESGELFF
TRBV7-3	TRBD1	TRBJ2-7	NA	TGTGCCAGCAGCTTGTGGACAGGGCGCTACGAGCAGTACTTC	CASSLWTGRYEQYF
TRBV4-1	NA	TRBJ1-5	NA	TGCGCCAGCAGCCAAGAGCGGCGCCAGCCCCAGCATTTT	CASSQERRQPQHF
TRBV5-1	NA	TRBJ2-3	NA	TGCGCCAGCAGCTTGGGAGGCGGGGCGGGCACAGATACGCAGTATTTT	CASSLGGGAGTDTQYF
TRBV11-2	TRBD1	TRBJ1-5	NA	TGTGCCAGCAGCTCGACAGGGGACCAGCCCCAGCATTTT	CASSSTGDQPQHF
TRBV28	NA	TRBJ1-2	NA	TGTGCCAGCAGTATCACACCTGCGGGTTGGGGGGTGGGTGGCTACACCTTC	CASSITPAGWGVGGYTF
TRBV19	NA	TRBJ1-5	NA	TGTGCCAGTAGTTGGAGCGCGGATCAGCCCCAGCATTTT	CASSWSADQPQHF
TRBV14	TRBD2	TRBJ2-1	NA	TGTGCCAGCAGTTGGGCTAGCGGCTCCTACAATGAGCAGTTCTTC	CASSWASGSYNEQFF
TRBV6-5	TRBD1	TRBJ1-5	NA	TGTGCCAGCAGTTACCAACAGGGGGCTCAGCCCCAGCATTTT	CASSYQQGAQPQHF
TRBV25-1	TRBD1	TRBJ2-7	once	TGTGCCAGCAGTGCCAATCAAGGACAGGGGCCCAACGAGCAGTACTTC	CASSANQGQGPNEQYF
TRBV2	TRBD1	TRBJ1-1	NA	TGTGCCAGCAGAAGGGACAGGGGGTTTAGTGAAGCTTTCTTT	CASRRDRGFSEAFF
TRBV19	TRBD2	TRBJ2-3	few	TGTGCCAGTAATAGTGTCGCTAGCGGGAACACAGATACGCAGTATTTT	CASNSVASGNTDTQYF
TRBV21-1	NA	TRBJ2-2	NA	TGTGCCATCAACCTTACCCGGGACAGGGGTTTCTCGGGGGAGCTGTTTTTT	CAINLTRDRGFSGELFF
TRBV27	NA	TRBJ2-2	many	TGTGCCAGCTCCTATCGAGGGGACACCGGGGAGCTGTTTTTT	CASSYRGDTGELFF
TRBV29-1	TRBD2	TRBJ2-1	NA	TGCAGCAATGCCCGGGAGGGGTCTTACAATGAGCAGTTCTTC	CSNAREGSYNEQFF
TRBV29-1	NA	TRBJ2-7	once	TGCAGCTTCTCGCTGGGGGGACAGAACTACGAGCAGTACTTC	CSFSLGGQNYEQYF
TRBV7-8	NA	TRBJ2-7	NA	TGTGCCAGCAGCTTAGGATATGGGGCCTACGAGCAGTACTTC	CASSLGYGAYEQYF
TRBV19	TRBD1	TRBJ1-4	NA	TGTGCCAGTAGTAGGACGACAGGGGCGGATAATGAAAAACTGTTTTTT	CASSRTTGADNEKLFF
TRBV19	NA	TRBJ1-3	NA	TGTGCCAGTAGTCCTCCGGGACACCTCCTCTCTGGAAACACCATATATTTT	CASSPPGHLLSGNTIYF
TRBV11-2	NA	TRBJ2-3	NA	TGTGCCAGCAGCTCTCGGGGGAGCGAGACAGATACGCAGTATTTT	CASSSRGSETDTQYF
TRBV6-1	TRBD1	TRBJ2-7	NA	TGTGCCAGCAGTGAAACCGGACGCCGGGACAGGGATGAGCAGTACTTC	CASSETGRRDRDEQYF
TRBV6-5	NA	TRBJ2-7	NA	TGTGCCAGCAGTTACTTGGCTAGTCCCACCTACGAGCAGTACTTC	CASSYLASPTYEQYF
TRBV19	NA	TRBJ2-3	NA	TGTGCCAGCCACTACACAGATACGCAGTATTTT	CASHYTDTQYF
TRBV13	NA	TRBJ1-2	NA	TGTGCCAGCAGATCCAAATGGGGTGCGTATGGCTACACCTTC	CASRSKWGAYGYTF
TRBV28	TRBD1	TRBJ1-1	NA	TGTGCCAGCAGTTTATTGGGGCAGGGGGCAAACACTGAAGCTTTCTTT	CASSLLGQGANTEAFF
TRBV6-1	TRBD2	TRBJ2-1	NA	TGTGCCAGCAGTTCCCTTTCGGGAGGCAATGAGCAGTTCTTC	CASSSLSGGNEQFF
TRBV19	TRBD2	TRBJ2-7	few	TGTGCCAGTGCGATTCTAGCGGGGATTTCCTACGAGCAGTACTTC	CASAILAGISYEQYF
TRBV19	NA	TRBJ2-3	NA	TGTGCCAGTAGTATAGCGGGAGCAGATACGCAGTATTTT	CASSIAGADTQYF
TRBV19	TRBD1	TRBJ2-5	NA	TGTGCCAGTAGAAACCCGGGACAGGGTCCGGAGACCCAGTACTTC	CASRNPGQGPETQYF
TRBV5-1	NA	TRBJ1-1	NA	TGCGCCAGCAGCTTGATTTTGAACACTGAAGCTTTCTTT	CASSLILNTEAFF
TRBV4-1	NA	TRBJ1-5	NA	TGCGCCAGCAGCCCTTTTGTCAGTAGCAATCAGCCCCAGCATTTT	CASSPFVSSNQPQHF
TRBV19	NA	TRBJ1-4	NA	TGTGCCAGTAGTCCCCGTCCGGGGGTTGAAAAACTGTTTTTT	CASSPRPGVEKLFF
TRBV2	NA	TRBJ2-1	once	TGTGCCAGCAGTGTCGATAGCTCCTACAATGAGCAGTTCTTC	CASSVDSSYNEQFF
TRBV7-3	TRBD2	TRBJ2-7	NA	TGTGCCAGCAGCAGAGGGACTAGCGGAGAATACGAGCAGTACTTC	CASSRGTSGEYEQYF
TRBV28	NA	TRBJ1-4	NA	TGTGCCAGCAGCTCGACAGTACAGTTGGGGGTTACTAATGAAAAACTGTTTTTT	CASSSTVQLGVTNEKLFF